Sequencing of this TCR beta chain was carried out in a study of PD-L1 blockade in urothelial cancer. Produced via immunoSEQ multiplex PCR; TCRdb's table is partial and in-frame only. Of fewer than 45,000 clones listed, around 82% were seen once; the top ten hold more than 3%. The CDR3 spans 14 residues. With 0 bases clipped from V and 10 bases from J, the junction kept 8 bases outside the gene matches. Germline V gives CDR1 LNHNV, CDR2 YYDKDF (reference sequence). The genes are TRBV15 and TRBJ2-7, with TRBD2 matching over 8 bases. The TCR comes from a man aged 65-85 years with urothelial cancer. The source was PBMCs, collected around atezolizumab (anti-PD-L1) treatment. CDR3 loop: CATSRDTREGDQYF. DNA of the CDR3: TGTGCCACCAGCAGAGATACCCGGGAGGGGGATCAGTACTTC.